This T cell receptor (beta chain) appears in the sequencing data of a study of blood T cells in healthy people across ages. The length of the CDR3 is 16 residues. Germline CDR1 is SGHRS and CDR2 is YFSETQ. Next came a second PCR, run for about 7 to 11 cycles, which used a sample-barcoded 5' primer along with a J-beta primer mix. Each CDR3 protein gets one entry after TCRdb re-called the 5' RACE reads with MiXCR. The sample includes 1.5 million to 2 million distinct CDR3 sequences, roughly 52% of them seen just once. Caucasian, healthy and from Russia, the donors were aged between about 6 and 90. Total RNA extraction produced at least 5.5 micrograms (per sample) for the study. As for this clonotype: Germline and junction disagree at one end, which may indicate a read error.

This TCR was sampled from a woman between 40 and 50 years old in good health. Source material: blood. The rearrangement uses TRBV5-1 and TRBJ2-4; possible D gene TRBD1, 6 bases. CDR3: CASSPRQARLGYIQYF. DNA of the CDR3: TGCGCCAGCAGCCCCAGACAGGCGAGGTTGGGGTACATTCAGTACTTT.